The next 20 T cell receptor beta chains were all read from a single sample in a study of T-cell memory formation after mild COVID-19. MiXCR, run by TCRdb on the 5' RACE reads, gives a single entry per CDR3 protein. The table has 450,000 or so distinct CDR3 sequences, more than 20% seen once. Source material: PBMCs or a T cell subset sorted from them (not recorded which). All receptors derive from an adult woman who had mild COVID-19 (a few samples of this study predate the infection). Cell type and time point are not known.

The chain's CDR3 is CASSSVGTNEQFF. CDR3 DNA: TGTGCCAGCAGTTCGGTGGGGACAAATGAGCAGTTCTTC. The chain employs TRBV6-2 or TRBV6-3 and TRBJ2-1, with D tentatively TRBD1 (6 bases). The CDR3 has 13 amino acids. Germline lookup yields CDR1 MNHEY and CDR2 SVGEGT. The V gene lost 4 bases and the J gene lost 7 bases, with 11 bases spanning the gap.

CDR3 bases: TGTGCCAGCAGCCCCATGGGGACTAGCGGTTACAATGAGCAGTTCTTC. This sequence encodes CASSPMGTSGYNEQFF. This chain links TRBV12-3 or TRBV12-4 with TRBJ2-1, with 11 bases that match TRBD2. V gave up 6 bases and J gave up 4 bases; unmatched junction bases: 8. The CDR3 runs to 16 residues.

This clonotype was detected only a few times. The gene calls are TRBV7-3 and TRBJ2-7; D call uncertain. Germline lookup yields CDR1 SGHTA and CDR2 FQGTGA. V was pared by 5 bases and J by 2 bases, with 13 bases between. This CDR3 is 14 amino acids long. The DNA for the CDR3 is TGTGCCAGCAGCCCGAACCACGCGACCTACGAGCAGTACTTC. Residues: CASSPNHATYEQYF.

This clonotype was counted only a few times. This chain uses TRBV5-1 with TRBJ1-2; perhaps TRBD1 as D (5 bases). Germline V lookup: CDR1 SGHRS, CDR2 YFSETQ. CDR3 length: 13 residues. V was clipped by 4 bases and J by 5 bases, with 12 bases between them. DNA for the CDR3: TGCGCCAGCAGCCCGGGACTGAAGTATGGCTACACCTTC. Translating it yields CASSPGLKYGYTF.

This clonotype has just a few counts. The V gene is TRBV14, the J gene TRBJ2-1, with 10 positions matching TRBD1. Germline CDR1 reads SGHDN; CDR2 reads FVKESK. The CDR3 contains 16 residues. The trim removed 4 bases at V and 6 bases at J, leaving 9 bases unmatched. CDR3 in DNA: TGTGCCAGCAGCCCTCAGCCGGGACAGGGGACCAATGAGCAGTTCTTC. Translating gives CASSPQPGQGTNEQFF. The full variable domain, in which reference TRBV14 and TRBJ2-1 provide the parts outside the CDR3, is EAGVTQFPSHSVIEKGQTVTLRCDPISGHDNLYWYRRVMGKEIKFLLHFVKESKQDESGMPNNRFLAERTGGTYSTLKVQPAELEDSGVYFCASSPQPGQGTNEQFFGPGTRLTVL.

This rearrangement joins TRBV6-5 to TRBJ1-5, with TRBD1 matching over 8 bases. Germline lookup yields CDR1 MNHEY and CDR2 SVGAGI. The CDR3 consists of 14 residues. Germline trimming cut 6 bases from V and 10 bases from J; bases unmatched to any gene: 11. In DNA, the CDR3 is TGTGCCAGCAGCCCCGACAGGGGATTAGGACCCCAGCATTTT. Amino acids: CASSPDRGLGPQHF.

The gene calls are TRBV7-9 and TRBJ2-7, with 7 bases fitting TRBD2. V dropped 4 bases and J dropped 0; count of bases not matched to a gene: 12. In germline, CDR1 is SEHNR, CDR2 FQNEAQ (reference sequence). The CDR3 consists of 17 residues. CDR3: CASSSRLGEGSSYEQYF. CDR3 bases: TGTGCCAGCAGCTCAAGACTTGGGGAGGGGAGCTCCTACGAGCAGTACTTC.

The table lists this clonotype with a few counts. V gene TRBV7-6 combines with J gene TRBJ2-3; 8 bases map to TRBD2. The CDR3 is made up of 16 amino acids. The germline CDR1 and CDR2 sequences are SGHVS and FNYEAQ. Germline trimming cut 2 bases from V and 5 bases from J; bases unmatched to any gene: 9. CDR3 residues: CASSLRSGGPRDTQYF. DNA of the CDR3: TGTGCCAGCAGCTTAAGGAGCGGGGGCCCTCGAGATACGCAGTATTTT.

The chain's CDR3 is CASSSRDLSYEQYF. CDR3 sequence (DNA): TGTGCCAGCAGTTCCCGGGACCTTTCCTACGAGCAGTACTTC. The chain carries TRBV12-3 or TRBV12-4 and TRBJ2-7, with D possibly called TRBD1 or TRBD2 (5 bases each). The V end was cut by 4 bases, the J end by 1 base, with 11 bases between. This CDR3 spans 14 amino acids.

This clonotype showed up just a few times. V gene TRBV9 combines with J gene TRBJ2-3; 8 positions agree with TRBD2. V lost 0 bases to trimming and J lost 5 bases; unmatched junction nucleotides: 8. The germline CDR1 and CDR2 sequences are SGDLS and YYNGEE. The CDR3 is made up of 16 amino acids. CDR3 region: CASSVGGLAYEDTQYF. The CDR3 bases are TGTGCCAGCAGCGTAGGTGGACTAGCCTACGAAGATACGCAGTATTTT.

V and J are TRBV30 and TRBJ1-1, with 8 bases that match TRBD1. Trimming at V came to 3 bases and at J to 2 bases, leaving 2 bases not matched to a gene. This CDR3 has 13 residues. CDR1 is GTSNPN, CDR2 SVGIG, per germline (reference sequence). CDR3 sequence (DNA): TGTGCCTGGAGGGACAGGGTAAACACTGAAGCTTTCTTT. Its translation is CAWRDRVNTEAFF.

The chain recombines TRBV7-8 with TRBJ2-1; D call uncertain. Germline lookup yields CDR1 SGHVS and CDR2 FQNEAQ. The CDR3 has 16 amino acids. The V end was cut by 1 base, the J end by 1 base, with 11 bases between. The CDR3 here is CASSLVQSQSYNEQFF. The CDR3 DNA reads as TGTGCCAGCAGCTTAGTCCAATCCCAATCCTACAATGAGCAGTTCTTC.

This clonotype was seen at least ten times. The chain uses TRBV7-3 and TRBJ2-5; no clear D. The CDR3 length is 13 residues. Germline CDR1 is SGHTA and CDR2 is FQGTGA. The V end lost 0 bases, the J end lost 3 bases, and 5 bases lay between the germline ends. This chain's CDR3 is CASSLTGKETQYF. DNA for the CDR3: TGTGCCAGCAGCTTAACCGGAAAAGAGACCCAGTACTTC.

This clonotype was seen more than once but under ten times. The chain carries TRBV5-1 and TRBJ1-2, with D unclear. The germline CDR1 and CDR2 sequences are SGHRS and YFSETQ. The CDR3 runs to 13 residues. V lost 1 base and J 4 bases, leaving 8 bases between the germline ends. Here the CDR3 DNA reads TGCGCCAGCAGCTTGAGCCCTGGCTATGGCTACACCTTC. Translated: CASSLSPGYGYTF.

The sample holds a few counts of this clonotype. The chain carries TRBV19 and TRBJ2-7; tentatively, D is TRBD1 (6 bases). The germline CDR1 and CDR2 sequences are LNHDA and SQIVND (reference sequence). The V end lost 7 bases, the J end lost 5 bases, and 18 bases lay between the germline ends. There are 14 residues in the CDR3. The CDR3 sequence: CASKDGQGIDEQYF. The CDR3 region has the DNA TGTGCCAGTAAGGACGGGCAGGGGATCGACGAGCAGTACTTC.

The chain employs TRBV20-1 and TRBJ2-1; 13 nucleotides align to TRBD2. The V segment lost 6 bases and the J segment 6 bases; nucleotides outside the gene matches: 5. This CDR3 has 14 residues. CDR1 and CDR2 (germline): DFQATT, SNEGSKA (reference sequence). CDR3 bases: TGCAGTGCCCCAGGACTAGCGGGAGCCAATGAGCAGTTCTTC. As protein: CSAPGLAGANEQFF.

This clonotype has more than one count but fewer than ten. CDR3 loop: CASSWTLTRFSSEQFF. DNA for the CDR3: TGTGCCAGCAGCTGGACGCTCACCCGGTTTAGCAGTGAGCAGTTCTTC. The chain employs TRBV7-3 and TRBJ2-1; D is unclear. The V gene's germline CDR1 is SGHTA and CDR2 FQGTGA. The CDR3 extends over 16 amino acids. Between the trimmed V and J ends, which lost 4 bases and 9 bases, there was a span of 22 bases. Complete variable domain (other parts from reference TRBV7-3 and TRBJ2-1): GAGVSQTPSNKVTEKGKYVELRCDPISGHTALYWYRQSLGQGPEFLIYFQGTGAADDSGLPNDRFFAVRPEGSVSTLKIQRTERGDSAVYLCASSWTLTRFSSEQFFGPGTRLTVL.

This clonotype was seen a handful of times. The chain employs TRBV20-1 and TRBJ2-1; 11 bases align to TRBD2. After removal of 2 bases from V and 3 bases from J, the junction contained 3 bases not matched to a gene. CDR3 length: 15 amino acids. Germline V gene data show CDR1 as DFQATT and CDR2 as SNEGSKA (reference sequence). The CDR3 DNA is TGCAGTGCTAGAATGGGACTAGCGGACTACAATGAGCAGTTCTTC. Its translation is CSARMGLADYNEQFF.

V is TRBV10-3 and J is TRBJ2-7, with 7 bases lining up with TRBD2. V lost 6 bases to trimming and J lost 2 bases; unmatched junction nucleotides: 4. The CDR3 extends over 13 amino acids. CDR1 is ENHRY and CDR2 is SYGVKD in the germline V gene. DNA of the CDR3: TGTGCCATCAGGGGTCTAGCGGCCTACGAGCAGTACTTC. It encodes CAIRGLAAYEQYF.

The rearrangement uses TRBV20-1 and TRBJ1-1; D remains ambiguous. V lost 2 bases, J lost 11 bases, and 18 bases lay in between. Germline CDR1 is DFQATT and CDR2 is SNEGSKA (reference sequence). The CDR3 has 13 amino acids. CDR3 in DNA: TGCAGTGCTAGAATAACGGATCCGGGCGTCGCTTTCTTT. As protein: CSARITDPGVAFF.